Included here is one T cell receptor beta chain sequence, with context. This receptor's antigen is unknown. Base quality data are lacking; no much larger clone is found one base away. Library construction relied on the immunoSEQ multiplex PCR assay. TCRdb obtained this table from immuneACCESS and retained in-frame rearrangements with V and J assigned. These tables miss some clones; where compared with another copy, unresolved V genes account for less than half of the shortfall, and the remainder is unexplained. The table for this sample lists fewer than 100,000 clones; approximately 96% of them were counted only once. The ten biggest clones cover about 0.27% of the sample. This record belongs to a study of technical replicates of blood from a few donors (dated by TCRdb to the late 2010s). Reading from cysteine to phenylalanine, the CDR3 counts 13 amino acids. Kept here is only the CDR3 DNA, which spans 39 bases and is read in frame from base 1. Deletion took 3 bases off V and 5 bases off J, with a span of 10 bases between the germline ends. The CDR1 and CDR2 encoded by the germline V gene (reference sequence) are LNHNV and YYDKDF.

Material: T cells isolated from PBMCs. The source of this sequence is a human donor in good health. The chain employs TRBV15 and TRBJ2-5, with a weak D call of TRBD2 (5 bases match). The CDR3 here reads CATSRPEVETQYF. The sequence in DNA is TGTGCCACCAGCAGGCCGGAGGTGGAGACCCAGTACTTC.